The rows below give T cell receptor beta chains drawn from one sample of a study of T cell responses to AZD1222 COVID-19 vaccine. Clones were sequenced by immunoSEQ multiplex PCR, and TCRdb holds only the in-frame ones, with some missing. The profile shows around 150,000 clones, approximately 85% of them singletons. Sequenced material: peripheral blood, taken 28 days after the second dose of the MenACWY control vaccine. The receptors stem from an adult who received the MenACWY meningococcal vaccine as a control. Both conserved end residues are part of each CDR3. A D gene is named only where the DNA matches it firmly. The size of a clone is reported for some rows only, either as once, few or many, or as a class for expanded clones.

v_call: TRBV28
j_call: TRBJ1-5
d_call: NA
clone_size: NA
cdr3_nt: TGTGCCCACGGGCGGATCAATCAGCCCCAGCATTTT
cdr3_aa: CAHGRINQPQHF

v_call: TRBV20-1
j_call: TRBJ2-7
d_call: NA
clone_size: NA
cdr3_nt: TGCAGTGCTAGTTCCAAGAGCTCCTACGAGCAGTACTTC
cdr3_aa: CSASSKSSYEQYF

v_call: TRBV5-5
j_call: TRBJ1-2
d_call: TRBD1
clone_size: NA
cdr3_nt: TGTGCCAGCAGCGGCACCGGGACAGGCGGTGGCTACACCTTC
cdr3_aa: CASSGTGTGGGYTF

v_call: TRBV5-1
j_call: TRBJ1-1
d_call: TRBD1
clone_size: NA
cdr3_nt: TGCGCCAGCAGCCAAGGACAGGCCTGGAACACTGAAGCTTTCTTT
cdr3_aa: CASSQGQAWNTEAFF

v_call: TRBV18
j_call: TRBJ2-3
d_call: TRBD2
clone_size: NA
cdr3_nt: TGTGCCAGCTCACCCCCTGGGACTAGCGCTCGAGATACGCAGTATTTT
cdr3_aa: CASSPPGTSARDTQYF

v_call: TRBV11-2
j_call: TRBJ2-1
d_call: TRBD1
clone_size: NA
cdr3_nt: TGTGCCAGCAGCTTAGGGACAGGGGGAGACAATGAGCAGTTCTTC
cdr3_aa: CASSLGTGGDNEQFF

v_call: TRBV19
j_call: TRBJ1-1
d_call: NA
clone_size: NA
cdr3_nt: TGTGCCAGTACCCCGCGACGCCTGAACACTGAAGCTTTCTTT
cdr3_aa: CASTPRRLNTEAFF

v_call: TRBV3-1/TRBV3-2
j_call: TRBJ1-2
d_call: TRBD1
clone_size: few
cdr3_nt: TGTGCCAGCAGCCAAGGGGACAGGGAAACCTATGGCTACACCTTC
cdr3_aa: CASSQGDRETYGYTF

v_call: TRBV7-9
j_call: TRBJ1-6
d_call: TRBD1
clone_size: NA
cdr3_nt: TGTGCCAGCGCGGGACAGACCTATAATTCACCCCTCCACTTT
cdr3_aa: CASAGQTYNSPLHF

v_call: TRBV19
j_call: TRBJ1-5
d_call: NA
clone_size: NA
cdr3_nt: TGTGCCAGTACGCCGACATGGATCAATCAGCCCCAGCATTTT
cdr3_aa: CASTPTWINQPQHF

v_call: TRBV2
j_call: TRBJ1-2
d_call: TRBD1
clone_size: once
cdr3_nt: TGTGCCAGCATTCGACAGGGGGGGTATTATGGCTACACCTTC
cdr3_aa: CASIRQGGYYGYTF

v_call: TRBV9
j_call: TRBJ1-1
d_call: TRBD1
clone_size: NA
cdr3_nt: TGTGCCAGCAGCCCCCGGGACAGGGTAGCTGAAGCTTTCTTT
cdr3_aa: CASSPRDRVAEAFF

v_call: TRBV7-2
j_call: TRBJ2-1
d_call: TRBD1
clone_size: NA
cdr3_nt: TGTGCCAGCAGCTTCTTAGACAGGGGCGATGAGCAGTTCTTC
cdr3_aa: CASSFLDRGDEQFF

v_call: TRBV7-9
j_call: TRBJ1-3
d_call: NA
clone_size: NA
cdr3_nt: TGTGCCAGCAGCCCGTGGGGGGAGAGCTCTGGAAACACCATATATTTT
cdr3_aa: CASSPWGESSGNTIYF

v_call: TRBV11-2
j_call: TRBJ1-1
d_call: TRBD1
clone_size: NA
cdr3_nt: TGTGCCAGCAGCTTAGGACAGGGTGGCATGTCCGGGGAAGCTTTCTTT
cdr3_aa: CASSLGQGGMSGEAFF

v_call: TRBV7-8
j_call: TRBJ1-2
d_call: NA
clone_size: NA
cdr3_nt: TGTGCCAGCAGCTTAGCGGGGGCGGACTATGGCTACACCTTC
cdr3_aa: CASSLAGADYGYTF

v_call: TRBV18
j_call: TRBJ1-2
d_call: NA
clone_size: NA
cdr3_nt: TGTGCCAGCTCACAGAGGTTAGCTAACTATGGCTACACCTTC
cdr3_aa: CASSQRLANYGYTF

v_call: TRBV3-1/TRBV3-2
j_call: TRBJ2-2
d_call: NA
clone_size: NA
cdr3_nt: TGTGCCAGCAGCCCGATAGGGGGGGGCTACGCGAACACCGGGGAGCTGTTTTTT
cdr3_aa: CASSPIGGGYANTGELFF

v_call: TRBV4-3
j_call: TRBJ1-1
d_call: NA
clone_size: NA
cdr3_nt: TGCGCCAGCAGCCAAGATAGAGGGGGGGACACTGAAGCTTTCTTT
cdr3_aa: CASSQDRGGDTEAFF

v_call: TRBV14
j_call: TRBJ2-2
d_call: TRBD2
clone_size: NA
cdr3_nt: TGTGCCAGCTCCCTGGCGGGGGGGCCGAAGACCGGGGAGCTGTTTTTT
cdr3_aa: CASSLAGGPKTGELFF

v_call: TRBV2
j_call: TRBJ2-2
d_call: TRBD1
clone_size: NA
cdr3_nt: TGTGCCAGCGCCGGACAGGGAGGTCACACCGGGGAGCTGTTTTTT
cdr3_aa: CASAGQGGHTGELFF

v_call: TRBV5-1
j_call: TRBJ2-5
d_call: NA
clone_size: NA
cdr3_nt: TGCGCCAGCAGCTTGAGGGGCGGGGAGACCCAGTACTTC
cdr3_aa: CASSLRGGETQYF

v_call: TRBV5-4
j_call: TRBJ1-1
d_call: NA
clone_size: NA
cdr3_nt: TGTGCCAGCAGCCCGACAGGGAACACTGAAGCTTTCTTT
cdr3_aa: CASSPTGNTEAFF

v_call: TRBV6-2/TRBV6-3
j_call: TRBJ1-1
d_call: NA
clone_size: once
cdr3_nt: TGTGCCAGCAGTTCCGCCCGCCGGACCCACCCCGAAGCTTTCTTT
cdr3_aa: CASSSARRTHPEAFF

v_call: TRBV28
j_call: TRBJ2-7
d_call: NA
clone_size: NA
cdr3_nt: TGTGCCAGCAGTTTACGGATCTACGAGCAGTACTTC
cdr3_aa: CASSLRIYEQYF

v_call: TRBV14
j_call: TRBJ2-1
d_call: TRBD2
clone_size: once
cdr3_nt: TGTGCCAGCAGCCTCGGACTAGCGAAATACAATGAGCAGTTCTTC
cdr3_aa: CASSLGLAKYNEQFF

v_call: TRBV28
j_call: TRBJ1-5
d_call: NA
clone_size: once
cdr3_nt: TGTGCCAGCAGAATACAGGGATTCGCCTCTCAGCCCCAGCATTTT
cdr3_aa: CASRIQGFASQPQHF

v_call: TRBV2
j_call: TRBJ2-7
d_call: TRBD1
clone_size: NA
cdr3_nt: TGTGCCAGCGGGACAGGGGCCTTCTACGAGCAGTACTTC
cdr3_aa: CASGTGAFYEQYF

v_call: TRBV6-5
j_call: TRBJ2-5
d_call: NA
clone_size: NA
cdr3_nt: TGTGCCAGCAGTTACTGGGGGGTAAATCCTCAAGAGACCCAGTACTTC
cdr3_aa: CASSYWGVNPQETQYF

v_call: TRBV5-1
j_call: TRBJ2-2
d_call: NA
clone_size: NA
cdr3_nt: TGCGCCAGCAGCTTGGCGGGCCCCGGGGAGCTGTTTTTT
cdr3_aa: CASSLAGPGELFF

v_call: TRBV5-5
j_call: TRBJ1-3
d_call: NA
clone_size: NA
cdr3_nt: TGTGCCAGCAGCTTGAGGACGGACTCTGGAAACACCATATATTTT
cdr3_aa: CASSLRTDSGNTIYF

v_call: TRBV25-1
j_call: TRBJ1-1
d_call: NA
clone_size: NA
cdr3_nt: TGTGCCAGCAGTGAATCCTACGGGGCTTTCTTT
cdr3_aa: CASSESYGAFF